Listed below are T cell receptor beta chains from one sample, sequenced in a study of vaccination and CD4 T cells after COVID-19. One entry per CDR3 protein, called by TCRdb with MiXCR from the PCR reads. The sample records roughly 16,000 distinct CDR3 sequences, more than 50% being singletons. These receptors have no identified antigens. The sample comprised CD4+ T cells from blood, cultured in vitro. The receptor source for this set is a human donor who had recovered from COVID-19. Both conserved end residues are part of each CDR3. The order of the fields is J gene, V gene, clone size, D gene, CDR3 DNA, CDR3 protein. The D gene is left open where the match is weak. Size is stated for part of the rows, as once, few or many counts, or as a class when the clone is expanded.

>TRBJ2-1|TRBV4-1|NA|TRBD2
TGCGCCAGCAGCCACTACACGCCTAGCGGGGGGGAGAACAATGAGCAGTTCTTC
CASSHYTPSGGENNEQFF
>TRBJ2-7|TRBV20-1|once|TRBD2
TGCAGTGTTAACCGGGAGGGCACCTACGAGCAGTACTTC
CSVNREGTYEQYF
>TRBJ2-1|TRBV21-1|NA|NA
TGTGCCAGCAGCACCCCAGAGAGCGGGAGGGCCAGCGAGCAGTTCTTC
CASSTPESGRASEQFF
>TRBJ2-5|TRBV6-1|medium-sized|NA
TGTGCCAGCAGCTCGACCCGTGCGGGGACCCAGTACTTC
CASSSTRAGTQYF
>TRBJ2-7|TRBV7-2|few|TRBD2
TGTGCCAGCAGCCGGGACTATCAGTCCCACTACGAGCAGTACTTC
CASSRDYQSHYEQYF
>TRBJ1-3|TRBV20-1|NA|TRBD1
TGCAGTGCTCCATCTCTGTCACCGGGACAGGGAGTTGGAAACACCATATATTTT
CSAPSLSPGQGVGNTIYF
>TRBJ2-3|TRBV4-3|NA|NA
TGCGCCAGCAGCCAAGATCTGAACACAGATACGCAGTATTTT
CASSQDLNTDTQYF
>TRBJ1-3|TRBV19|NA|NA
TGTGCCAGTCCGGCTTCCTCTGGAAACACCATATATTTT
CASPASSGNTIYF
>TRBJ1-5|TRBV6-1|NA|NA
TGTGCCAGCAGCACGGGGGGAGATCAGCCCCAGCATTTT
CASSTGGDQPQHF
>TRBJ1-1|TRBV7-9|NA|NA
TGTGCCAGCAGCTCCCAGGGAACGAACACTGAAGCTTTCTTT
CASSSQGTNTEAFF
>TRBJ1-2|TRBV20-1|NA|NA
TGCAGTGCTAGAGGGGGATACGGGGGGCTGGGTGGCTACACCTTC
CSARGGYGGLGGYTF
>TRBJ1-1|TRBV6-1|few|NA
TGTGCCAGCATAGGTCGACAGGAAGGGAACACTGAAGCTTTCTTT
CASIGRQEGNTEAFF
>TRBJ2-3|TRBV27|NA|TRBD2
TGTGCCAGCAGTTTTCTAGCGGGATGGGATACGCAGTATTTT
CASSFLAGWDTQYF
>TRBJ2-7|TRBV15|few|TRBD2
TGTGCCACCAGCAGAGAGTTTGCCGTGGGGGGGTGGTCCTACGAGCAGTACTTC
CATSREFAVGGWSYEQYF
>TRBJ1-5|TRBV6-2/TRBV6-3|NA|NA
TGTGCCAGCAGTTACCCTATACGCAGGGGAGATCAGCCCCAGCATTTT
CASSYPIRRGDQPQHF
>TRBJ1-2|TRBV27|few|NA
TGTGCCAGCAGTTTTCTCCGGGCCCAGGATTTCGGGTATGGCTACACCTTC
CASSFLRAQDFGYGYTF